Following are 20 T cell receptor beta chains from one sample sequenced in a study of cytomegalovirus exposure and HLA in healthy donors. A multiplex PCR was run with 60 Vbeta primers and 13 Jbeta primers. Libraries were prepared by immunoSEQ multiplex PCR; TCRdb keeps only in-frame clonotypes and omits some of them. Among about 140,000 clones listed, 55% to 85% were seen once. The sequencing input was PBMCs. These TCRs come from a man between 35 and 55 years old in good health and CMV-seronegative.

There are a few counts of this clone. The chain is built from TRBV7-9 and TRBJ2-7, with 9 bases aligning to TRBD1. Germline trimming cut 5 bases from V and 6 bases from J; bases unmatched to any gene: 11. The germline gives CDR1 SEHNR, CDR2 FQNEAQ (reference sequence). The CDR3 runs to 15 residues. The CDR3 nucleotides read TGTGCCAGCAGCCTCATGGGGACAGGGCTCGGCGAGCAGTACTTC. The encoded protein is CASSLMGTGLGEQYF.

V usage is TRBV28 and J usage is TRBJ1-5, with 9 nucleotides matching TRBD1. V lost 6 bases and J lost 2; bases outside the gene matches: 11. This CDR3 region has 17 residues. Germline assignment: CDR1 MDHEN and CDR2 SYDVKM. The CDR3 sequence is CASSPDRGVGGNQPQHF. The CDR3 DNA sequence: TGTGCCAGCAGCCCCGACAGGGGGGTGGGTGGCAATCAGCCCCAGCATTTT.

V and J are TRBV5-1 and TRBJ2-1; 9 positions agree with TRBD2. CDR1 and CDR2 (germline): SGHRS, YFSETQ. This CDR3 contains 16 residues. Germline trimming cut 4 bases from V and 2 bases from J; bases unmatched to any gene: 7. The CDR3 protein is CASSPGAGGAYNEQFF. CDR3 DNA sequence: TGCGCCAGCAGCCCTGGGGCGGGGGGGGCCTACAATGAGCAGTTCTTC.

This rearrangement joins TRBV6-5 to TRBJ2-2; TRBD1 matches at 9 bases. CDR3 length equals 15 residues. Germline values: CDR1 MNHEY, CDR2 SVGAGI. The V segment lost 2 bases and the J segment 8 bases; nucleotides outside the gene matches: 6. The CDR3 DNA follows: TGTGCCAGCAGTTACCAACAGGGGGCTGGGGGGGAGCTGTTTTTT. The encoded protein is CASSYQQGAGGELFF.

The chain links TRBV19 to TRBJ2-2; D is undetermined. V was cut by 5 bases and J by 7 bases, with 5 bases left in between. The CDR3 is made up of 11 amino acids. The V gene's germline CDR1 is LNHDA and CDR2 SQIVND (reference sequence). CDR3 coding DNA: TGTGCCAGTAGTTACGGCGGGGAGCTGTTTTTT. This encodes CASSYGGELFF.

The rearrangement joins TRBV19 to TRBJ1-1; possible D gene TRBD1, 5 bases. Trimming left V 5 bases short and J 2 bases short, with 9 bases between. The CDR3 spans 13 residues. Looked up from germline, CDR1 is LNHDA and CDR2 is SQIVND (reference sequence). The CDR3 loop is CASSLTENTEAFF. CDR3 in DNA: TGTGCCAGTAGTTTGACAGAAAACACTGAAGCTTTCTTT.

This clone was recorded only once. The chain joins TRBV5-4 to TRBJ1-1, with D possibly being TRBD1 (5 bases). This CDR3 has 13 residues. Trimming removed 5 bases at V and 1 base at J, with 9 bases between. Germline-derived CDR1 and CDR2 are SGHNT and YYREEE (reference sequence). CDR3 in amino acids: CASSRGRNTEAFF. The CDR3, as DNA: TGTGCCAGCAGTCGGGGGAGGAACACTGAAGCTTTCTTT. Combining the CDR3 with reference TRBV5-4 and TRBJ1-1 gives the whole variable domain ETGVTQSPTHLIKTRGQQVTLRCSSQSGHNTVSWYQQALGQGPQFIFQYYREEENGRGNFPPRFSGLQFPNYSSELNVNALELDDSALYLCASSRGRNTEAFFGQGTRLTVV.

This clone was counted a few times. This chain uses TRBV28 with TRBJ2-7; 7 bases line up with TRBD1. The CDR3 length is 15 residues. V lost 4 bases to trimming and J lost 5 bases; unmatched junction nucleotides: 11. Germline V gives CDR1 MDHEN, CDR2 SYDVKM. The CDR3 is CASSSPRQGTHEQYF. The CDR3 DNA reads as TGTGCCAGCAGTTCCCCTCGACAGGGAACCCACGAGCAGTACTTC.

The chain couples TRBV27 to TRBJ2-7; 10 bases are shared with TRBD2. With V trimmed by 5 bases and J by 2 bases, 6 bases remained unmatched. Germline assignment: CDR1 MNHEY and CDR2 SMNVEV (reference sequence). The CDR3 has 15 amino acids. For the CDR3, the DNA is TGTGCCAGCAGTGCCTCTAGCGGGAGCGCCTACGAGCAGTACTTC. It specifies CASSASSGSAYEQYF.

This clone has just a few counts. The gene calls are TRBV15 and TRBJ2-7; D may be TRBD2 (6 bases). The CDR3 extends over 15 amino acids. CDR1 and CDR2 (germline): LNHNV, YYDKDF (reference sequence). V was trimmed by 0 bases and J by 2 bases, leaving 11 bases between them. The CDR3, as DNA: TGTGCCACCAGCAGAGACGGGGGAATGGCCTACGAGCAGTACTTC. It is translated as CATSRDGGMAYEQYF.

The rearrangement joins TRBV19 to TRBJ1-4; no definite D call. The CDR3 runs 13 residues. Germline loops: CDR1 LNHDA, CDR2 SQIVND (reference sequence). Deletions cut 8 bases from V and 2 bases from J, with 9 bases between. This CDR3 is CASSVQTNEKLFF. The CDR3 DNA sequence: TGTGCCAGTTCAGTGCAGACTAATGAAAAACTGTTTTTT.

The CDR3 sequence is CAWISGKNTEAFF. CDR3 nucleotides: TGTGCCTGGATTTCCGGGAAAAACACTGAAGCTTTCTTT. The gene calls are TRBV30 and TRBJ1-1; D ambiguous. In germline, CDR1 is GTSNPN, CDR2 SVGIG (reference sequence). Deletions cut 4 bases from V and 2 bases from J, with 11 bases between. This CDR3 is 13 amino acids long.

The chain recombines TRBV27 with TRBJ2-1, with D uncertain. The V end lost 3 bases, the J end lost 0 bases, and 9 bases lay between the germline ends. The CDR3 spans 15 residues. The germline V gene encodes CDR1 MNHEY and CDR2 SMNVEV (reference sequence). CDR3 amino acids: CASSFSPSSYNEQFF. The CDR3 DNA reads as TGTGCCAGCAGTTTTTCGCCGAGCTCCTACAATGAGCAGTTCTTC.

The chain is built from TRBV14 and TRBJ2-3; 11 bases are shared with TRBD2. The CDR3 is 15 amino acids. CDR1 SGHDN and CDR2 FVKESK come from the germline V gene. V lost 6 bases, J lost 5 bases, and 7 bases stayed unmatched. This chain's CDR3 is CASSQLAGVGDTQYF. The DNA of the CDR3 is TGTGCCAGCAGTCAACTAGCGGGAGTAGGAGATACGCAGTATTTT. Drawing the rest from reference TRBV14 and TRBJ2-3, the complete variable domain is EAGVTQFPSHSVIEKGQTVTLRCDPISGHDNLYWYRRVMGKEIKFLLHFVKESKQDESGMPNNRFLAERTGGTYSTLKVQPAELEDSGVYFCASSQLAGVGDTQYFGPGTRLTVL.

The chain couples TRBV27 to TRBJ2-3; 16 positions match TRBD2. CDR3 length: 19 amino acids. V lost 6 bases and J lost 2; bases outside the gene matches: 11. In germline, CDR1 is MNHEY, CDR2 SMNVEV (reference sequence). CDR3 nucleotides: TGTGCCAGCAGCAAAAACACCGGGACTAGCGGGGGGGCCACAGATACGCAGTATTTT. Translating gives CASSKNTGTSGGATDTQYF.

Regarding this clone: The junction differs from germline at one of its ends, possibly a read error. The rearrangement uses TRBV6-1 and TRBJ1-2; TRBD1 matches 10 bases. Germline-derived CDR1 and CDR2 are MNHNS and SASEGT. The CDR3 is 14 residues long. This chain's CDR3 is CASSRGGQGRGYPF. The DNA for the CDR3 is TGTGCCAGCAGCCGAGGGGGACAGGGGAGGGGCTACCCCTTC.

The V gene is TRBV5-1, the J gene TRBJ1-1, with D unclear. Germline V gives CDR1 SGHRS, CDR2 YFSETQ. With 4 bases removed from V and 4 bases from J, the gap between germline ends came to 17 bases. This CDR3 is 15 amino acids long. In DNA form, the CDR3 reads TGCGCCAGCAGCCTGGGAGGGTTGGGGAGCACTGAAGCTTTCTTT. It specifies CASSLGGLGSTEAFF.

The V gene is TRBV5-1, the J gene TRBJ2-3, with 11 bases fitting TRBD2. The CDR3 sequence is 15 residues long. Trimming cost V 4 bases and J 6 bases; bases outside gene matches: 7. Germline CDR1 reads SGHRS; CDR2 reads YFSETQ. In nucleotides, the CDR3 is TGCGCCAGCAGCATAACTAGCGGGAGACCGGATACGCAGTATTTT. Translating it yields CASSITSGRPDTQYF.

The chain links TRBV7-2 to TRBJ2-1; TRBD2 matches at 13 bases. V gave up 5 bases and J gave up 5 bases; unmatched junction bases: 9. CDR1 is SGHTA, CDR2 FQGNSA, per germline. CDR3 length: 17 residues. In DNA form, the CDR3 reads TGTGCCAGCAGCCCGAGGACTAGCGGGAGTGTGAACAATGAGCAGTTCTTC. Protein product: CASSPRTSGSVNNEQFF.

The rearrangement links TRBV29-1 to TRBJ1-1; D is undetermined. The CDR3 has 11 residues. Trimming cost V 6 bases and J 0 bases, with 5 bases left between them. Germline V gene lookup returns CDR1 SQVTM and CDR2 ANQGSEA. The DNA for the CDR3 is TGCAGCGTCCCAGTGAACACTGAAGCTTTCTTT. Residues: CSVPVNTEAFF. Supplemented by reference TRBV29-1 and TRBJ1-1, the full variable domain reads SAVISQKPSRDICQRGTSLTIQCQVDSQVTMMFWYRQQPGQSLTLIATANQGSEATYESGFVIDKFPISRPNLTFSTLTVSNMSPEDSSIYLCSVPVNTEAFFGQGTRLTVV.